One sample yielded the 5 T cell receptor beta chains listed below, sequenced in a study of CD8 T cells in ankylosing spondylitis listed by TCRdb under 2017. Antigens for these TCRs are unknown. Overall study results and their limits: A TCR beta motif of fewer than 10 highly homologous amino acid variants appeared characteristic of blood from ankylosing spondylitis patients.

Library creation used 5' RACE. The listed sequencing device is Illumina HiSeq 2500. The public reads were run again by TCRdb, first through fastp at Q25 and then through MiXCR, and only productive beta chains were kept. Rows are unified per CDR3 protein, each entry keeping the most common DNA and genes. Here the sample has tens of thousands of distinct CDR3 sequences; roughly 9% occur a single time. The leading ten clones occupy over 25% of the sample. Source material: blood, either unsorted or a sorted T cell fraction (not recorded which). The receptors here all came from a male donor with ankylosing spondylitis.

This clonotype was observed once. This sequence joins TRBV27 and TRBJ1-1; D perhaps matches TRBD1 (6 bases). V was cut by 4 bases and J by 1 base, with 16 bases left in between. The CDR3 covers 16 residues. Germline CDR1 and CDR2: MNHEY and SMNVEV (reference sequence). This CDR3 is CASSSSGGEKNTEAFF. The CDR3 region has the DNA TGTGCCAGCAGTTCCTCGGGGGGCGAGAAGAACACTGAAGCTTTCTTT.

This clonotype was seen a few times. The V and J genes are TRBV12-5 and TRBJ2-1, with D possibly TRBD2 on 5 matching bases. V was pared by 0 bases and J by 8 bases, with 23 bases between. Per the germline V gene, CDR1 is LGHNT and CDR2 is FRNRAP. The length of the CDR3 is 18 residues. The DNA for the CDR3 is TGTGCTAGTGGTTTGGTACGCCTGGAGCGGCCGGAGTTCTATGAGCAGTTCTTC. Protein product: CASGLVRLERPEFYEQFF.

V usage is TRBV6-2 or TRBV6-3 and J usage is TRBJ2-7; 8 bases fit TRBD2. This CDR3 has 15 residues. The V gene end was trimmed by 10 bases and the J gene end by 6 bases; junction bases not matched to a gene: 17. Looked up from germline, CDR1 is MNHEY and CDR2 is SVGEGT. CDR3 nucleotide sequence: TGTGCCAAAGGGGCCACTAGCGGCAGGGATCGCGAGCAGTACGTC. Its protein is CAKGATSGRDREQYV.

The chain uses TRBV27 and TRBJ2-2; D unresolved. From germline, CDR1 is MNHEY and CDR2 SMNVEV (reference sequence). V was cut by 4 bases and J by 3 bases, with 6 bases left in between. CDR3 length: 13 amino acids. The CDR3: CASSSLDTGELFF. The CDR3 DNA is TGTGCCAGCAGTTCCCTAGACACCGGGGAGCTGTTTTTT.

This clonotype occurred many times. The CDR3 loop reads CSVESWWGRTTYNEQFF. The CDR3 nucleotides are TGCAGCGTTGAGAGTTGGTGGGGCAGGACTACCTACAATGAGCAGTTCTTC. V and J are TRBV29-1 and TRBJ2-1; a possible D gene is TRBD2 (6 bases). Germline V lookup: CDR1 SQVTM, CDR2 ANQGSEA. V dropped 3 bases and J dropped 2 bases, with 20 bases sitting between them. This CDR3 has 17 amino acids.